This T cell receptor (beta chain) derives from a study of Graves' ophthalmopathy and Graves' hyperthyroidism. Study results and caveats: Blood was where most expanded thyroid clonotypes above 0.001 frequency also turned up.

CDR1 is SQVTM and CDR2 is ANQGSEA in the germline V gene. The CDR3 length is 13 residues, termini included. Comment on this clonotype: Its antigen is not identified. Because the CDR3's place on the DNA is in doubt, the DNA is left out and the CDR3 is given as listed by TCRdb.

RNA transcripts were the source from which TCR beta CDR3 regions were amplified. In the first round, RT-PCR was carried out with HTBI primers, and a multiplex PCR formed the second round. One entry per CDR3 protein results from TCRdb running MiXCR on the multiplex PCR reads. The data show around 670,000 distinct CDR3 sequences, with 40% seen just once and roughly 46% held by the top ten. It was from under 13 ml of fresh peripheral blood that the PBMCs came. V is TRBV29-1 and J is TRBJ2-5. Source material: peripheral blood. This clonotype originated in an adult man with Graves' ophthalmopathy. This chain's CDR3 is CSVGIGIQETQYF.